This section outlines one T cell receptor (beta chain) sequence together with its context. This entry belongs to a study of T cells in localized non-small cell lung cancer. The assay was immunoSEQ multiplex PCR, and TCRdb's table has in-frame clones only and misses some. The sample has around 25,000 clones, more than 85% seen once. The CDR3 is 12 residues long. V was cut by 6 bases and J by 5 bases, with 10 bases left in between. Per germline, CDR1 ENHRY and CDR2 SYGVKD. J is TRBJ2-5 and V is TRBV10-3; either TRBD1 or TRBD2 may fit D (5 bases each). The material was peripheral blood, obtained before any cancer treatment. This TCR was recovered from a man aged 40 to 70 with stage III squamous cell lung carcinoma. The CDR3 DNA reads TGTGCCATCAGCTCCGGGGCGGAGACCCAGTACTTC. Translated: CAISSGAETQYF.